This T cell receptor beta chain stems from a study of control samples from healthy donors and cancer patients (dated by TCRdb to the early 2020s). Libraries came from the immunoSEQ multiplex PCR assay. In its TCRdb copy, this immuneACCESS table keeps in-frame sequences only and misses some clones. Where compared with another copy, unresolved V genes explain less than half of these, and the others have no known cause. The table for this sample lists 160,000 or so clones; 96% of them were counted only once. 1% of the sample rests with the top ten. The junction shows trimming of 1 base on V and 5 bases on J, plus 11 bases between the germline ends. From the cysteine up to the phenylalanine, the CDR3 has a length of 14 residues. Only the CDR3 DNA is retained, 42 bases long and in frame from the first base. The germline V gene encodes CDR1 MNHEY and CDR2 SMNVEV (reference sequence). Notes on this clone: This receptor's antigen is unknown. The input lacks base qualities; no much larger clone sits a single base away.

The sequence was obtained from a woman under 40 in good health. Here the chain combines TRBV27 and TRBJ2-5; matching of 7 bases hints at TRBD2 as the D gene. The sequenced sample consisted of blood. DNA sequence: TGTGCCAGCAGTTTATGGGGGGGGCAGGAGACCCAGTACTTC. Translated, this gives CASSLWGGQETQYF.